The 32 T cell receptor beta chains in this list originate from one sample, sequenced in a study of cytomegalovirus exposure and HLA in healthy donors. Measured with immunoSEQ multiplex PCR; TCRdb has only the in-frame clones, and not every one. Among 150,000 to 170,000 clones listed, approximately 86% were seen once. Specimen: PBMCs. The origin of the receptors is a man in his late teens or twenties in good health and CMV-seropositive.

The chain uses TRBV19 and TRBJ1-1; D uncertain. With 6 bases removed from V and 4 bases from J, the gap between germline ends came to 9 bases. Looked up from germline, CDR1 is LNHDA and CDR2 is SQIVND (reference sequence). This CDR3 has 12 residues. CDR3 sequence reads: CASRSSSTEAFF. The CDR3 bases are TGTGCCAGTAGGAGTAGCTCCACTGAAGCTTTCTTT.

The genes are TRBV2 and TRBJ2-3, with a tentative D call TRBD1 (7 bases). The CDR3 consists of 12 residues. The germline V and J ends were trimmed by 7 bases and 6 bases, with 11 bases remaining between them. Germline-derived CDR1 and CDR2 are SNHLY and FYNNEI. The CDR3 reads CASTAGGDTQYF. The DNA for the CDR3 is TGTGCCAGCACTGCAGGGGGGGATACGCAGTATTTT.

V is TRBV29-1 and J is TRBJ1-4; unclear D gene. Trimming cost V 5 bases and J 2 bases, with 6 bases left between them. The CDR3 consists of 12 residues. The germline V gene has CDR1 SQVTM and CDR2 ANQGSEA. The CDR3 loop reads CSVISTNEKLFF. DNA of the CDR3: TGCAGCGTTATTAGTACTAATGAAAAACTGTTTTTT.

The chain carries TRBV9 and TRBJ2-5, with 10 bases aligning to TRBD2. The length of the CDR3 is 17 residues. Germline V CDR1 and CDR2: SGDLS, YYNGEE. Trimming cost V 0 bases and J 2 bases; bases outside gene matches: 7. CDR3 loop: CASSVGIAGGAQETQYF. DNA of the CDR3: TGTGCCAGCAGCGTAGGAATAGCGGGGGGCGCACAAGAGACCCAGTACTTC. Full variable domain (rest looked up from reference TRBV9 and TRBJ2-5): DSGVTQTPKHLITATGQRVTLRCSPRSGDLSVYWYQQSLDQGLQFLIQYYNGEERAKGNILERFSAQQFPDLHSELNLSSLELGDSALYFCASSVGIAGGAQETQYFGPGTRLLVL.

V usage is TRBV11-2 and J usage is TRBJ1-2, with unresolved D. CDR3 length: 17 residues. The V gene lost 0 bases and the J gene lost 3 bases, with 17 bases spanning the gap. The V gene's germline CDR1 is SGHAT and CDR2 FQNNGV. In DNA, the CDR3 is TGTGCCAGCAGCTTAGATTCAGGCAGGATATCTGACTATGGCTACACCTTC. It yields the protein CASSLDSGRISDYGYTF.

CDR3 loop: CASSDRTSGGTDTQYF. CDR3 bases: TGTGCCAGCAGCGATCGGACTAGCGGGGGCACAGATACGCAGTATTTT. The rearrangement uses TRBV2 and TRBJ2-3; 12 nucleotides agree with TRBD2. The germline V gene has CDR1 SNHLY and CDR2 FYNNEI. V was pared by 6 bases and J by 1 base, with 5 bases of the junction left unmatched. CDR3 length: 16 residues.

This chain connects TRBV4-1 to TRBJ2-7; 7 bases are shared with TRBD2. The CDR3 covers 18 residues. The germline CDR1 and CDR2 sequences are MGHRA and YSYEKL. The V segment lost 3 bases and the J segment 0 bases; nucleotides outside the gene matches: 14. CDR3 in DNA: TGCGCCAGCAGCCAGGACGTCCCCCCGCGGGGGATCTCCTACGAGCAGTACTTC. It codes for CASSQDVPPRGISYEQYF.

The chain uses TRBV30 and TRBJ2-7; 11 bases match TRBD2. CDR1 GTSNPN and CDR2 SVGIG come from the germline V gene (reference sequence). CDR3 length: 14 residues. CDR3 DNA: TGTGATCCAAGGGCGGGACTAGCGGCCTACGAGCAGTACTTC. It translates to CDPRAGLAAYEQYF.

This clone was counted once. The V gene is TRBV30, the J gene TRBJ2-1, with D perhaps TRBD1 (5 bases). This CDR3 comprises 16 residues. V gave up 0 bases and J gave up 2 bases, with 14 bases separating them. CDR1 is GTSNPN, CDR2 SVGIG, per germline (reference sequence). In DNA, the CDR3 is TGTGCCTGGAGTGTATCGTGGGGCCGAACCTACAATGAGCAGTTCTTC. Encoded protein: CAWSVSWGRTYNEQFF.

This clone was seen a handful of times. CDR3 in amino acids: CASSYKGQGIYEQYF. The CDR3 DNA is TGTGCCAGCAGTTACAAGGGACAGGGGATCTACGAGCAGTACTTC. This chain uses TRBV6-6 with TRBJ2-7; 10 bases are shared with TRBD1. Germline V gene sequence: CDR1 MNHNY, CDR2 SVGAGI (reference sequence). The CDR3 extends over 15 amino acids. Germline trimming cut 2 bases from V and 3 bases from J; bases unmatched to any gene: 4.

The chain has TRBV7-9 and TRBJ1-2; 9 bases map to TRBD1. The CDR3 covers 15 residues. CDR1 SEHNR and CDR2 FQNEAQ come from the germline V gene (reference sequence). J lost 8 bases, V lost 4 bases, and 11 bases had no gene match. The CDR3 sequence is CASSSTGGEGRGYTF. The CDR3 coding sequence is TGTGCCAGCAGCTCTACAGGGGGCGAGGGCAGAGGCTACACCTTC.

On this clone itself: Other DNA sequences from this sample encode an identical CDR3 as well. The CDR3, as DNA: TGTGCCAGCAGCGTAACAGGGGGTTCCTACAATGAGCAGTTCTTC. This sequence encodes CASSVTGGSYNEQFF. The chain combines TRBV9 with TRBJ2-1; 8 positions agree with TRBD1. The V and J ends lost 1 base and 1 base, in that order; junction bases with no gene match: 1. Germline CDR1 reads SGDLS; CDR2 reads YYNGEE. This CDR3 is built from 15 residues.

The chain employs TRBV5-1 and TRBJ2-7; D remains ambiguous. V gave up 0 bases and J gave up 6 bases, with 19 bases separating them. There are 16 residues in the CDR3. Germline CDR1 reads SGHRS; CDR2 reads YFSETQ. The CDR3 loop is CASSLARQVGLGEQYF. CDR3 sequence (DNA): TGCGCCAGCAGCTTGGCCCGGCAGGTGGGTCTCGGCGAGCAGTACTTC.

This rearrangement joins TRBV7-9 to TRBJ2-3, with D perhaps TRBD2 (7 bases). The V end lost 5 bases, the J end lost 4 bases, and 19 bases lay between the germline ends. Germline CDR1 is SEHNR and CDR2 is FQNEAQ (reference sequence). The CDR3 loop spans 16 amino acids. The CDR3 region is CASSGRRGAIPDTQYF. CDR3 DNA sequence: TGTGCCAGCAGCGGCAGACGGGGGGCGATCCCAGATACGCAGTATTTT.

This sequence joins TRBV9 and TRBJ2-2; 11 bases line up with TRBD1. The CDR3 has 14 residues. V dropped 7 bases and J dropped 5; count of bases not matched to a gene: 4. Germline values: CDR1 SGDLS, CDR2 YYNGEE. The CDR3 region has the DNA TGTGCCAGCGGACAGGGGGCATTTACCGGGGAGCTGTTTTTT. This encodes CASGQGAFTGELFF.

The count of this clone is one. DNA for the CDR3: TGTGCCAGCAGTTGGGGGGGGAGCGAGCAGTACTTC. Amino acid sequence: CASSWGGSEQYF. The V gene is TRBV6-5, the J gene TRBJ2-7, with 7 bases that match TRBD2. CDR3 length: 12 residues. Germline lookup yields CDR1 MNHEY and CDR2 SVGAGI. Germline trimming cut 4 bases from V and 6 bases from J; bases unmatched to any gene: 3.

The chain combines TRBV6-5 with TRBJ2-7, with a weak D call TRBD2 (5 bases). This CDR3 is 13 amino acids long. The germline V gene has CDR1 MNHEY and CDR2 SVGAGI. Trimming stripped 6 bases from V and 5 bases from J, with 14 bases between. The CDR3 loop reads CASRTSGSHEQYF. The DNA of the CDR3 is TGTGCCAGCAGAACCAGCGGTTCCCACGAGCAGTACTTC.

V gene TRBV6-5 combines with J gene TRBJ1-1; D is uncertain. This CDR3 is built from 14 residues. CDR1 is MNHEY and CDR2 is SVGAGI in the germline V gene. Trimming removed 0 bases from V and 0 bases from J, with 5 bases in between. The CDR3 protein is CASSYSRLNTEAFF. For the CDR3, the DNA is TGTGCCAGCAGTTACTCGAGGCTGAACACTGAAGCTTTCTTT.

The V gene is TRBV7-2, the J gene TRBJ2-7; 9 bases map to TRBD2. The CDR3 is 15 amino acids. Trimming cost V 5 bases and J 3 bases; bases outside gene matches: 8. Looked up from germline, CDR1 is SGHTA and CDR2 is FQGNSA. The CDR3 nucleotides read TGTGCCAGCAGCGCCTCTCCGCGGGAGGGCTACGAGCAGTACTTC. The encoded protein is CASSASPREGYEQYF. Looking up the rest from reference TRBV7-2 and TRBJ2-7 gives the full variable domain: GAGVSQSPSNKVTEKGKDVELRCDPISGHTALYWYRQSLGQGLEFLIYFQGNSAPDKSGLPSDRFSAERTGGSVSTLTIQRTQQEDSAVYLCASSASPREGYEQYFGPGTRLTVT.

The chain employs TRBV5-6 and TRBJ2-5, with TRBD1 matching 8 bases. Germline V gene data show CDR1 as SGHDT and CDR2 as YYEEEE. The CDR3 sequence is 13 residues long. The junction had 4 bases not matched to a gene; V was cut back by 4 bases and J by 5 bases. CDR3 nucleotides: TGTGCCAGCAGCCGGACAGGGTCCGAGACCCAGTACTTC. Its translation is CASSRTGSETQYF.

The V call is TRBV9, the J call TRBJ2-7; the D is unclear. Germline values: CDR1 SGDLS, CDR2 YYNGEE. The V end lost 3 bases, the J end lost 1 base, and 11 bases lay between the germline ends. CDR3 length: 14 amino acids. The CDR3 is CASSAMADSYEQYF. CDR3 bases: TGTGCCAGCAGCGCCATGGCAGATTCCTACGAGCAGTACTTC.

This clone was seen only once. The CDR3 sequence is CASSQEDWPGSYEQYF. In DNA form, the CDR3 reads TGCGCCAGCAGCCAAGAAGACTGGCCGGGTTCCTACGAGCAGTACTTC. The rearrangement uses TRBV4-1 and TRBJ2-7; D gene uncertain. The V and J ends lost 0 bases and 1 base respectively, with 13 bases between them. Germline CDR1 reads MGHRA; CDR2 reads YSYEKL. The length of the CDR3 is 16 residues.

V usage is TRBV7-8 and J usage is TRBJ2-3; 7 bases agree with TRBD1. J lost 3 bases, V lost 6 bases, and 6 bases had no gene match. The CDR3 sequence is 14 residues long. Germline values: CDR1 SGHVS, CDR2 FQNEAQ. DNA for the CDR3: TGTGCCAGCAGACGAGTGGGACAGACAGATACGCAGTATTTT. This encodes CASRRVGQTDTQYF.

This chain uses TRBV19 with TRBJ1-5; D perhaps matches TRBD1 (6 bases). The CDR3 is made up of 14 amino acids. CDR1 LNHDA and CDR2 SQIVND come from the germline V gene (reference sequence). The V end was cut by 4 bases, the J end by 7 bases, with 14 bases between. CDR3 DNA: TGTGCCAGTAGTACAGCGGGGGGCTACCAGCCCCAGCATTTT. Encoded protein: CASSTAGGYQPQHF.

The CDR3: CASSEGQGGRAFF. The CDR3 region has the DNA TGTGCCAGCAGTGAGGGACAGGGGGGGCGAGCTTTCTTT. The J gene is TRBJ1-1, the V gene TRBV6-4; 11 nucleotides match TRBD1. The V gene end was trimmed by 3 bases and the J gene end by 10 bases; junction bases not matched to a gene: 4. This CDR3 has 13 amino acids. The V gene's germline CDR1 is MRHNA and CDR2 SNTAGT.

The gene calls are TRBV2 and TRBJ1-6, with 11 positions matching TRBD1. Germline V gene lookup returns CDR1 SNHLY and CDR2 FYNNEI. CDR3 size: 15 residues. V lost 4 bases and J lost 9; bases outside the gene matches: 5. The CDR3 here is CASSAGTGGSSPLHF. CDR3 DNA sequence: TGTGCCAGCAGTGCCGGGACAGGGGGGAGTTCACCCCTCCACTTT. Together with reference TRBV2 and TRBJ1-6, the CDR3 gives the full variable domain: EPEVTQTPSHQVTQMGQEVILRCVPISNHLYFYWYRQILGQKVEFLVSFYNNEISEKSEIFDDQFSVERPDGSNFTLKIRSTKLEDSAMYFCASSAGTGGSSPLHFGNGTRLTVT.

V usage is TRBV19 and J usage is TRBJ2-7; 10 positions agree with TRBD2. The CDR3 runs to 14 residues. Trimming cost V 3 bases and J 2 bases; bases outside gene matches: 1. Germline V CDR1 and CDR2: LNHDA, SQIVND (reference sequence). The CDR3 protein is CASSIGTSAYEQYF. Here the CDR3 DNA reads TGTGCCAGTAGTATCGGGACTAGCGCCTACGAGCAGTACTTC.

The rearrangement uses TRBV7-2 and TRBJ1-4; TRBD1 matches 8 bases. Germline values: CDR1 SGHTA, CDR2 FQGNSA. V was pared by 6 bases and J by 8 bases, with 11 bases of the junction left unmatched. CDR3 length: 15 amino acids. The CDR3 nucleotides read TGTGCCAGCAGGGACCCAGGGGGCTCGTACGAAAAACTGTTTTTT. As protein: CASRDPGGSYEKLFF.

This clone was observed once. The rearrangement joins TRBV5-6 to TRBJ1-4, with unresolved D. Germline V gives CDR1 SGHDT, CDR2 YYEEEE. CDR3 length: 14 residues. The V end lost 3 bases, the J end lost 7 bases, and 13 bases lay between the germline ends. CDR3 DNA: TGTGCCAGCAGCTGGAACAGTGAGGGTGAAAAACTGTTTTTT. This sequence encodes CASSWNSEGEKLFF.

The chain carries TRBV6-5 and TRBJ2-7; perhaps TRBD1 as D (6 bases). Trimming took 0 bases from V and 5 from J, leaving 17 bases between them. Germline CDR1 and CDR2: MNHEY and SVGAGI. The CDR3 length is 16 residues. CDR3 in amino acids: CASSYSVHGGSNEQYF. CDR3 nucleotides: TGTGCCAGCAGTTACTCGGTGCATGGGGGCTCGAACGAGCAGTACTTC.

The rearrangement joins TRBV27 to TRBJ2-7, with TRBD2 identical over 7 bases. The CDR3 is 18 residues long. The germline gives CDR1 MNHEY, CDR2 SMNVEV (reference sequence). With 0 bases clipped from V and 3 bases from J, the junction kept 14 bases outside the gene matches. The CDR3 DNA reads TGTGCCAGCAGTTTATCTGGCACGATGGGTAGCGGGCACTACGAGCAGTACTTC. This gives the protein CASSLSGTMGSGHYEQYF.

V gene TRBV19 combines with J gene TRBJ2-1; 8 bases are shared with TRBD1. This CDR3 has 12 amino acids. Trimming removed 3 bases from V and 10 bases from J; junction bases left unmatched: 2. Germline-derived CDR1 and CDR2 are LNHDA and SQIVND (reference sequence). The CDR3 loop is CASSIGTGEQFF. The CDR3 bases are TGTGCCAGTAGTATTGGGACAGGAGAGCAGTTCTTC.